This T cell receptor beta chain is from a study of identical twins. Findings of the study overall: Researchers caution that invariant MAIT and iNKT cells could partly confound zero-insertion analyses.

A universal primer site came from template switching; cDNA carried unique molecular identifiers. TCRdb used MiXCR to reprocess the 5' RACE reads, holding one entry per CDR3 protein. The sample has about 220,000 distinct CDR3 sequences, around 8.1% seen once. As concerns this clonotype: Its antigen is not known.

V was shortened by 2 bases and J by 1 base, with 11 bases between the two germline ends. This CDR3 spans 15 amino acids. Germline-derived CDR1 and CDR2 are SGHDN and FVKESK. This sample was also put to use in a study of yellow fever vaccine responses in identical twins. This second study says: Twins' vaccine T cell response reportedly seemed partly convergent, partly personalized.

This receptor was taken from a young woman in good health. Sequenced material: memory (CD45RO+) T cells sorted from blood. The J gene is TRBJ1-1, the V gene TRBV14; unclear D gene. DNA of the CDR3: TGTGCCAGCAGCCAAATAAGAGAATGGAACACTGAAGCTTTCTTT. This translates into CASSQIREWNTEAFF. Full variable domain (outside the CDR3, taken from reference TRBV14 and TRBJ1-1): EAGVTQFPSHSVIEKGQTVTLRCDPISGHDNLYWYRRVMGKEIKFLLHFVKESKQDESGMPNNRFLAERTGGTYSTLKVQPAELEDSGVYFCASSQIREWNTEAFFGQGTRLTVV.